Listed below are T cell receptor beta chains from one sample, sequenced in a study of response to subunit inactivated influenza vaccine. TCRdb ran MiXCR on the RT-PCR reads and lists one entry per CDR3 protein. The table shows hundreds of thousands of distinct CDR3 sequences, with 14% occurring only once. The sample was PBMCs from blood, taken 14 to 15 days before vaccination. The receptor set was obtained from a man aged 50 or older who received an inactivated influenza vaccine. Each CDR3 is given with its conserved first and last residue. The D gene is left open where the match is weak. Some rows mark clone size as missing; the rest say once, few, many or name a class of expanded clone.

CDR3 DNA | CDR3 protein | J gene | clone size | V gene | D gene
TGTGCCAGCAGTGGGTACAGGGGGCCCTACGAGCAGTACTTC | CASSGYRGPYEQYF | TRBJ2-7 | . | TRBV25-1 | TRBD1
TGTGCCAGCAGCTTAGCAAATGGGTTCGAGCAGTACTTC | CASSLANGFEQYF | TRBJ2-7 | many | TRBV7-9 | .
TGTGCCAGCAGCCGGGCGGGGGCCTACGAGCAGTACTTC | CASSRAGAYEQYF | TRBJ2-7 | . | TRBV6-2/TRBV6-3 | TRBD2
TGTGCCAGCTCACCGGTACCTAGACGGTCTCAAGAGACCCAGTACTTC | CASSPVPRRSQETQYF | TRBJ2-5 | . | TRBV18 | .
TGTGCCAGCAGTGGTTACCAGGAGACCCAGTACTTC | CASSGYQETQYF | TRBJ2-5 | many | TRBV7-9 | .
TGTGCCAGCTCACCACCGAACTCCCTAGGAAGTCGAGAGACCCAGTACTTC | CASSPPNSLGSRETQYF | TRBJ2-5 | few | TRBV18 | .
TGTGCCAGCAGCCATTCACCGGGACAAGGGCAGTACTTC | CASSHSPGQGQYF | TRBJ2-4 | . | TRBV7-8 | .
TGTGCCAGCAGCCAAGATACAGGGGAATATGGCTACACCTTC | CASSQDTGEYGYTF | TRBJ1-2 | . | TRBV3-1 | TRBD1
TGTGCCTGGAGTGTCGGGTATGGCTACACCTTC | CAWSVGYGYTF | TRBJ1-2 | . | TRBV30 | .
TGTGCCAGCATCTATCGCGGGACCTCCAGGGAGCTGTTTTTT | CASIYRGTSRELFF | TRBJ2-2 | few | TRBV6-2/TRBV6-3 | .
TGTGCCAGCAGTTTAGCGGAGAGGGCCCATCAGCCCCAGCATTTT | CASSLAERAHQPQHF | TRBJ1-5 | . | TRBV28 | .
TGTGCCATCAAAGGGGACCCCCACCAAATTAACTATGGCTACACCTTC | CAIKGDPHQINYGYTF | TRBJ1-2 | few | TRBV10-3 | .
TGCAGTGCTAGGACCTTTGGGGACATCACGAACTCTGGGGCCAACGTCCTGACTTTC | CSARTFGDITNSGANVLTF | TRBJ2-6 | . | TRBV20-1 | .
TGTGCCAGCGCTTACGAAGCGGGAGCGTACAATGAGCAGTTCTTC | CASAYEAGAYNEQFF | TRBJ2-1 | . | TRBV2 | TRBD2
TGTGCCAGCAGCTTACGTTCGGGCTATAATTCACCCCTCCACTTT | CASSLRSGYNSPLHF | TRBJ1-6 | few | TRBV11-2 | .
TGTGCCAGCAGTTCGGGGGTAAGCGCACCGTTTTCCTACAATGAGCAGTTCTTC | CASSSGVSAPFSYNEQFF | TRBJ2-1 | many | TRBV6-2/TRBV6-3 | .
TGTGCCAGCACTAGGGGGGGCCGCACAGATACGCAGTATTTT | CASTRGGRTDTQYF | TRBJ2-3 | few | TRBV9 | .
TGTGCCAGCAGTGAATTCAAGGCGGAGCTTGATACGCAGTATTTT | CASSEFKAELDTQYF | TRBJ2-3 | . | TRBV6-1 | .